This TCR beta chain was profiled in a study of cytotoxic CD8 clonotypes in ibrutinib-treated CLL. At the level of the study: The study included 11 relapsed/refractory and 15 treatment-naive patients; approximately 17 had IGHV unmutated disease. Partial responders around 24, complete 2; about twelve progressed and some 14 stayed in remission by median around 71 months. Per sample, productive templates averaged roughly 230,000 and productive rearrangements averaged roughly 91,000.

The germline CDR1 and CDR2 sequences are SGHTA and FQGNSA. The CDR3 is 14 amino acids. The V gene end was trimmed by 5 bases and the J gene end by 2 bases; junction bases not matched to a gene: 4. This clone showed up just a few times. Its antigen is as yet unknown. Study-level points and caveats: Few clonotypes were public, and these shrank or held steady under treatment.

The method was immunoSEQ multiplex PCR; TCRdb's version includes in-frame clones alone and lacks a portion of them. This sample has around 140,000 clones, with about 80% found just once. This sequence was found in a human donor with chronic lymphocytic leukemia. The material sequenced was PBMCs, taken after 24 months of ibrutinib treatment. This rearrangement joins TRBV7-2 to TRBJ2-3, with 7 bases fitting TRBD1. The CDR3 region is CASSRDRATDTQYF. CDR3 coding DNA: TGTGCCAGCAGCCGTGACAGGGCCACAGATACGCAGTATTTT. The variable domain in full, with the rest retrieved from reference TRBV7-2 and TRBJ2-3, is GAGVSQSPSNKVTEKGKDVELRCDPISGHTALYWYRQSLGQGLEFLIYFQGNSAPDKSGLPSDRFSAERTGGSVSTLTIQRTQQEDSAVYLCASSRDRATDTQYFGPGTRLTVL.